This T cell receptor (beta chain) was documented in a study of T cells in Graves' hyperthyroidism and ophthalmopathy. Overall study results and limits: Expanded thyroid clonotypes (above 0.001) were mostly also found in blood.

Researchers took RNA transcripts and amplified the TCR beta CDR3 regions from them. An initial round of RT-PCR targeting the TCR CDR3 relied on the HTBI primer set. TCRdb independently ran MiXCR on the multiplex PCR reads; one entry per CDR3 protein. The repertoire holds approximately 400,000 distinct CDR3 sequences, with about 14% as singletons. This clonotype occurred a few times. Antigen unknown. At least 3 on the Clinical Activity Score was recorded for ophthalmopathy patients, who also had NOSPECS grade at least 4 and duration under 3 months. Diagnoses were made from clinical symptoms, serum measures (thyroxine and TRAb), thyroid ultrasound and orbital computed tomography. In germline, CDR1 is ENHRY, CDR2 SYGVKD. Losses at the gene ends were 2 bases for V and 11 bases for J; bases not matched to a gene: 7. The CDR3 spans 15 residues.

This chain uses TRBV10-3 with TRBJ1-6, with 9 positions matching TRBD1. This TCR was recovered from a man over 45 with Graves' ophthalmopathy. The sample comprised blood. CDR3 protein: CAISERGQGFPPLHF. The CDR3 nucleotides are TGTGCCATCAGTGAGCGTGGACAGGGGTTTCCACCCCTCCACTTT.